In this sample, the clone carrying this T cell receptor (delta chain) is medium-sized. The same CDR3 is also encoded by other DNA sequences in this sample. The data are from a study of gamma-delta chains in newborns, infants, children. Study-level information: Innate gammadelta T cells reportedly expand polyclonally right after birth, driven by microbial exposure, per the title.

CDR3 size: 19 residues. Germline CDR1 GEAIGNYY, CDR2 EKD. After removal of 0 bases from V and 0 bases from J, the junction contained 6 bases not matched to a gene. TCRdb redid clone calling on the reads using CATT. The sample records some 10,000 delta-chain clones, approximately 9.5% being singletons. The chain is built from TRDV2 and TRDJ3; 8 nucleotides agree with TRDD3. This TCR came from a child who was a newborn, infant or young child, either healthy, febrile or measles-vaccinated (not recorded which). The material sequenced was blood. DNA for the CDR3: TGTGCCTGTGACACCGTACTGGGGGTCAGCTCCTGGGACACCCGACAGATGTTTTTC. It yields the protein CACDTVLGVSSWDTRQMFF.